This passage covers 20 T cell receptor beta chains from one sample sequenced in a study of lymphopenia after photon versus proton radiotherapy. Sequencing used immunoSEQ multiplex PCR; TCRdb keeps in-frame clones, though not all of them. Of around 17,000 clones listed, 70% to 85% are singletons. This specimen was peripheral blood, taken from a patient treated with proton-based radiotherapy. The source of these receptors is a man between 65 and 79 years old with pancreatic cancer.

The genes are TRBV7-9 and TRBJ1-1; D gene unclear. The CDR3 length is 14 residues. Germline-derived CDR1 and CDR2 are SEHNR and FQNEAQ (reference sequence). Trimming removed 5 bases at V and 1 base at J, with 11 bases between. CDR3 sequence reads: CASSPWTENTEAFF. CDR3 coding DNA: TGTGCCAGCAGCCCCTGGACGGAGAACACTGAAGCTTTCTTT.

The chain uses TRBV9 and TRBJ1-1; the D gene is possibly TRBD1 (6 bases). Trimming pared 1 base from V and 3 bases from J, leaving 7 bases between. Germline V gene sequence: CDR1 SGDLS, CDR2 YYNGEE. The CDR3 is made up of 13 amino acids. In DNA, the CDR3 is TGTGCCAGCAGCGTATCAGGGGACACTGAAGCTTTCTTT. Translating it yields CASSVSGDTEAFF.

This clone came up once. V gene TRBV7-2 combines with J gene TRBJ2-5, with 14 bases fitting TRBD2. CDR1 SGHTA and CDR2 FQGNSA come from the germline V gene. There are 17 residues in the CDR3. The V segment lost 4 bases and the J segment 6 bases; nucleotides outside the gene matches: 10. CDR3 nucleotide sequence: TGTGCCAGCAGCTCGGGACTAGCGGGAGCGCAGAAAAAGACCCAGTACTTC. As protein: CASSSGLAGAQKKTQYF.

The chain couples TRBV29-1 to TRBJ2-7; no clear D. This CDR3 contains 12 residues. Germline-derived CDR1 and CDR2 are SQVTM and ANQGSEA. V shed 7 bases and J shed 1 base, with 11 bases lying between them. The CDR3 DNA sequence: TGCAGCGCCTCGTTGGGGTCCTACGAGCAGTACTTC. Residues: CSASLGSYEQYF.

The DNA for the CDR3 is TGTGCCAGCAGCCTGGGACGGTACTACGAGCAGTACTTC. It specifies CASSLGRYYEQYF. The chain employs TRBV6-1 and TRBJ2-7; D might be TRBD1 or TRBD2, each matching 5 bases. Trimming left V 6 bases short and J 3 bases short, with 12 bases between. Looked up from germline, CDR1 is MNHNS and CDR2 is SASEGT. The length of the CDR3 is 13 residues.

This sequence joins TRBV10-3 and TRBJ2-5; tentative D call: TRBD2 (7 bases). Trimming left V 3 bases short and J 5 bases short, with 13 bases between. CDR3 length equals 14 residues. CDR1 and CDR2 from the germline V gene are ENHRY and SYGVKD. CDR3 protein: CAISELARGETQYF. The CDR3 bases are TGTGCCATCAGTGAACTAGCGAGGGGGGAGACCCAGTACTTC.

V usage is TRBV19 and J usage is TRBJ1-4; 9 bases agree with TRBD1. Germline trimming cut 3 bases from V and 8 bases from J; bases unmatched to any gene: 13. CDR3 size: 17 residues. The germline V gene encodes CDR1 LNHDA and CDR2 SQIVND (reference sequence). CDR3 in DNA: TGTGCCAGTAGTATTCAACCTTGGGACAGGGCCGGGGAAAAACTGTTTTTT. This translates into CASSIQPWDRAGEKLFF.

The rearrangement uses TRBV7-3 and TRBJ2-5; TRBD1 matches at 11 bases. The V segment lost 5 bases and the J segment 4 bases; nucleotides outside the gene matches: 9. The germline V gene encodes CDR1 SGHTA and CDR2 FQGTGA. The CDR3 is made up of 16 amino acids. CDR3 DNA sequence: TGTGCCAGCAGCCCGTCCGGGACAGGGGGGACAGAGACCCAGTACTTC. Its protein product is CASSPSGTGGTETQYF. Filled out from reference TRBV7-3 and TRBJ2-5, the complete variable domain reads GAGVSQTPSNKVTEKGKYVELRCDPISGHTALYWYRQSLGQGPEFLIYFQGTGAADDSGLPNDRFFAVRPEGSVSTLKIQRTERGDSAVYLCASSPSGTGGTETQYFGPGTRLLVL.

The chain employs TRBV29-1 and TRBJ1-2; 11 bases map to TRBD1. CDR1 is SQVTM, CDR2 ANQGSEA, per germline. This CDR3 has 14 amino acids. The V segment lost 1 base and the J segment 8 bases; nucleotides outside the gene matches: 6. The CDR3 nucleotides read TGCAGCGTTGAAGTGGGACAGGGGGTAAGAGGCTACACCTTC. It is translated as CSVEVGQGVRGYTF.

This rearrangement joins TRBV14 to TRBJ1-2; TRBD1 aligns across 7 bases. Germline V gives CDR1 SGHDN, CDR2 FVKESK. J was trimmed by 7 bases and V by 4 bases; bases with no gene match: 12. The CDR3 sequence is 15 residues long. The CDR3 DNA follows: TGTGCCAGCAGCCGCGACAGGGAACCAACTCTTGGCTACACCTTC. It yields the protein CASSRDREPTLGYTF.

The chain couples TRBV7-2 to TRBJ2-1; D is unclear. Germline V gives CDR1 SGHTA, CDR2 FQGNSA. This CDR3 is 15 amino acids long. V shed 1 base and J shed 6 bases, with 13 bases lying between them. The DNA for the CDR3 is TGTGCCAGCAGCTTAGTCGCCAGCGTCGGCAATGAGCAGTTCTTC. Protein sequence: CASSLVASVGNEQFF.

CDR3 coding DNA: TGTGCCAGCAGCTTAGAACTAGCGGGGTTGCATACGCAGTATTTT. This sequence encodes CASSLELAGLHTQYF. The chain combines TRBV7-2 with TRBJ2-3, with 10 bases identical to TRBD2. With 1 base clipped from V and 7 bases from J, the junction kept 5 bases outside the gene matches. The CDR3 consists of 15 residues. Germline CDR1 reads SGHTA; CDR2 reads FQGNSA.

V usage is TRBV27 and J usage is TRBJ1-2; 8 bases agree with TRBD1. CDR3 length: 13 amino acids. V lost 6 bases to trimming and J lost 7 bases; unmatched junction nucleotides: 7. CDR1 is MNHEY and CDR2 is SMNVEV in the germline V gene (reference sequence). In nucleotides, the CDR3 is TGTGCCAGCAGGTTCGGGACAGGTAGTGGCTACACCTTC. Amino acid sequence: CASRFGTGSGYTF.

V usage is TRBV7-9 and J usage is TRBJ1-1; D is ambiguous. The CDR3 runs to 14 residues. The germline V gene has CDR1 SEHNR and CDR2 FQNEAQ (reference sequence). V dropped 3 bases and J dropped 2 bases, with 10 bases sitting between them. CDR3 loop: CASSFLGSNTEAFF. CDR3 DNA: TGTGCCAGCAGCTTTCTGGGCTCCAACACTGAAGCTTTCTTT.

V usage is TRBV2 and J usage is TRBJ2-7; tentative D call: TRBD2 (6 bases). This CDR3 is 12 amino acids long. Trimming pared 10 bases from V and 6 bases from J, leaving 16 bases between. Germline loops: CDR1 SNHLY, CDR2 FYNNEI. The CDR3 sequence: CAILGLFFEQYF. The CDR3 DNA reads as TGTGCCATTCTGGGACTCTTTTTCGAGCAGTACTTC.

The genes are TRBV19 and TRBJ2-1; D uncertain. The CDR3 has 14 amino acids. V gave up 1 base and J gave up 2 bases, with 6 bases separating them. CDR1 LNHDA and CDR2 SQIVND come from the germline V gene (reference sequence). CDR3 in amino acids: CASSIGAAYNEQFF. For the CDR3, the DNA is TGTGCCAGTAGTATAGGGGCGGCCTACAATGAGCAGTTCTTC.

The rearrangement links TRBV11-2 to TRBJ2-1; 10 nucleotides align to TRBD2. The CDR3 extends over 16 amino acids. Germline V gene data show CDR1 as SGHAT and CDR2 as FQNNGV. With 0 bases clipped from V and 12 bases from J, the junction kept 11 bases outside the gene matches. The CDR3 loop is CASSLDLAGAGRPQFF. CDR3 nucleotides: TGTGCCAGCAGCTTAGATCTAGCGGGGGCCGGCCGACCGCAGTTCTTC.

The CDR3 spells CASKEGENYGYTF. The CDR3 nucleotides are TGTGCCAGCAAAGAGGGGGAGAACTATGGCTACACCTTC. The chain is built from TRBV6-5 and TRBJ1-2; maybe TRBD1 (6 bases). The V end lost 7 bases, the J end lost 2 bases, and 11 bases lay between the germline ends. The CDR3 length is 13 residues. Germline V lookup: CDR1 MNHEY, CDR2 SVGAGI.

The V gene is TRBV29-1, the J gene TRBJ2-7; TRBD1 aligns across 7 bases. From germline, CDR1 is SQVTM and CDR2 ANQGSEA. With V trimmed by 5 bases and J by 0 bases, 1 base remained unmatched. The CDR3 spans 12 residues. The CDR3 reads CSVWTGSYEQYF. The CDR3, as DNA: TGCAGCGTTTGGACAGGCTCCTACGAGCAGTACTTC.

The chain recombines TRBV18 with TRBJ2-7; TRBD1 is a possible D gene (6 bases). This CDR3 comprises 16 residues. Germline V CDR1 and CDR2: KGHSH, LQKENI. Trimming left V 4 bases short and J 3 bases short, with 19 bases between. The CDR3 reads CASSRTPGTTGYEQYF. Written as DNA, the CDR3 is TGTGCCAGCTCACGAACCCCTGGGACAACTGGCTACGAGCAGTACTTC.